This T cell receptor beta chain was captured by sequencing in a study of T-cell reconstitution after alpha-beta-depleted transplantation in children. Study-wide results and limits: Some patients' high day-60 TCRbeta diversity was traced to surviving recipient T cells and thymic progenitors. T cells produced anew were the main source of T-cell counts and diversity one year after transplant. As was reported, about two months after transplant, alpha-beta T cells came from several hundred expanded graft clones.

The CDR3 is 15 residues long. V gave up 8 bases and J gave up 4 bases; unmatched junction bases: 10. CDR1 is SEHNR, CDR2 FQNEAQ, per germline (reference sequence). A TCRbeta library incorporating unique molecular identifiers was prepared. TCRdb reprocessed the PCR reads with MiXCR, giving one entry per CDR3 protein. Of approximately 34,000 distinct CDR3 sequences in the sample, under 6.5% are singletons; the top ten hold approximately 30%. This clonotype was counted at least ten times. Antigen: not known. The chain carries TRBV7-9 and TRBJ2-1, with 8 bases identical to TRBD1. The sample consisted of peripheral blood, taken 60 days after TCRalphabeta/CD19-depleted stem cell transplant. This clonotype was obtained from a child younger than two who had a stem cell transplant for acute myeloid leukemia, so the T cells may come from the graft donor. CDR3 bases: TGTGCCAGCCTTTCCCGGACAGGGTCGTACAATGAGCAGTTCTTC. This gives the protein CASLSRTGSYNEQFF.